This T cell receptor beta chain was recorded in a study of blood T cell repertoires in COVID-19. Study as a whole: COVID-19 samples, acute and convalescent, were from the United States, Italy and Spain.

The CDR3 runs to 13 residues. V gave up 6 bases and J gave up 8 bases, with 11 bases separating them. Produced via immunoSEQ multiplex PCR; TCRdb's table is partial and in-frame only. Of 95,000 to 150,000 clones listed, roughly four fifths are singletons. Sequences were obtained from peripheral blood. The clonotype was recovered from a man aged 60 to 69 with acute or convalescent COVID-19. V gene TRBV12-3 or TRBV12-4 combines with J gene TRBJ1-6; D not resolved. CDR3 residues: CASRQNRYSPLHF. The CDR3 DNA is TGTGCCAGCAGACAGAACAGATATTCACCCCTCCACTTT.